Shown below are 24 T cell receptor beta chains from a single sample sequenced in a study of shared clonotypes between healthy human individuals. Clones were sequenced by immunoSEQ multiplex PCR, and TCRdb holds only the in-frame ones, with some missing. Among 2 million to 3 million clones listed, 90% to 95% were seen once. Input material: naive CD4+ T cells sorted from blood. Stated subset: CD45RA+ positively selected. These receptors all come from a man aged 18 to 30 in good health.

This clone was observed a handful of times. The same CDR3 can be traced to other DNA sequences in this sample. V usage is TRBV30 and J usage is TRBJ2-2; D gene unclear. V gave up 0 bases and J gave up 5 bases, with 7 bases separating them. The CDR3 is made up of 13 amino acids. CDR1 GTSNPN and CDR2 SVGIG come from the germline V gene (reference sequence). The CDR3, as DNA: TGTGCCTGGAGTGTCAGGCTAACCGGGGAGCTGTTTTTT. It encodes CAWSVRLTGELFF. Filled out from reference TRBV30 and TRBJ2-2, the complete variable domain reads SQTIHQWPATLVQPVGSPLSLECTVEGTSNPNLYWYRQAAGRGLQLLFYSVGIGQISSEVPQNLSASRPQDRQFILSSKKLLLSDSGFYLCAWSVRLTGELFFGEGSRLTVL.

In regard to this clone: The same CDR3 also results from other DNA sequences found in this sample. J is TRBJ2-5 and V is TRBV9, with TRBD2 matching 7 bases. The length of the CDR3 is 16 residues. The germline V gene has CDR1 SGDLS and CDR2 YYNGEE. J gave up 2 bases and V 0 bases, and 7 bases lay outside the gene matches. In nucleotides, the CDR3 is TGTGCCAGCAGCGTAGCGGCTAGCGGCGTGCAAGAGACCCAGTACTTC. Protein sequence: CASSVAASGVQETQYF.

This chain joins TRBV4-3 and TRBJ2-7; perhaps TRBD2 as D (5 bases). V was pared by 1 base and J by 5 bases, with 9 bases between. CDR1 is LGHNA and CDR2 is YSLEER in the germline V gene. The CDR3 is made up of 13 amino acids. As DNA, the CDR3 is TGCGCCAGCAGCCAAGTAGCGAGGGACGAGCAGTACTTC. It translates to CASSQVARDEQYF.

The V and J genes are TRBV9 and TRBJ2-5; D is possibly TRBD2 (5 bases). This CDR3 spans 13 amino acids. Between the trimmed V and J ends, which lost 7 bases and 1 base, there was a span of 11 bases. Germline V gene lookup returns CDR1 SGDLS and CDR2 YYNGEE. The CDR3 protein is CASSKRLQETQYF. CDR3 nucleotides: TGTGCCAGCTCCAAGCGGCTCCAAGAGACCCAGTACTTC.

CDR3 amino acids: CASSTSGANVLTF. The DNA of the CDR3 is TGTGCCAGCAGCACCTCTGGGGCCAACGTCCTGACTTTC. This chain joins TRBV7-3 and TRBJ2-6; D unresolved. This CDR3 spans 13 amino acids. Deletions cut 5 bases from V and 0 bases from J, with 2 bases between. Looked up from germline, CDR1 is SGHTA and CDR2 is FQGTGA.

The chain couples TRBV2 to TRBJ1-2; tentatively, D is TRBD1 (5 bases). In germline, CDR1 is SNHLY, CDR2 FYNNEI. The CDR3 covers 14 residues. The ends were cut back, 1 base at V and 8 bases at J, with 14 bases in the middle. CDR3 region: CASSEVVVRGGYTF. The CDR3 region has the DNA TGTGCCAGCAGTGAAGTCGTAGTCCGGGGGGGCTACACCTTC.

The gene calls are TRBV6-5 and TRBJ2-2; D is perhaps TRBD2 (7 bases). Germline V lookup: CDR1 MNHEY, CDR2 SVGAGI. CDR3 length: 15 residues. V was clipped by 6 bases and J by 6 bases, with 17 bases between them. The CDR3 loop reads CASSPRPGGPGELFF. For the CDR3, the DNA is TGTGCCAGCAGCCCCCGGCCGGGGGGCCCCGGGGAGCTGTTTTTT.

This chain joins TRBV5-4 and TRBJ1-4, with 7 bases fitting TRBD1. Trimming took 3 bases from V and 5 from J; bases not matched to a gene: 7. In germline, CDR1 is SGHNT, CDR2 YYREEE (reference sequence). This CDR3 has 15 amino acids. The CDR3, as DNA: TGTGCCAGCAGCTCGGGGGGACAGCCGAATGAAAAACTGTTTTTT. This gives the protein CASSSGGQPNEKLFF.

This chain connects TRBV6-5 to TRBJ2-2; no clear D gene. Trimming left V 5 bases short and J 4 bases short, with 14 bases between. The V gene's germline CDR1 is MNHEY and CDR2 SVGAGI. This CDR3 comprises 15 residues. The CDR3 region is CASSLRPSGTGELFF. CDR3 nucleotides: TGTGCCAGCAGTCTCCGACCGTCCGGCACCGGGGAGCTGTTTTTT.

This clone was found a few times. This rearrangement joins TRBV2 to TRBJ2-2; a possible D gene is TRBD2 (5 bases). The CDR3 spans 14 residues. The germline CDR1 and CDR2 sequences are SNHLY and FYNNEI. Deletions cut 1 base from V and 6 bases from J, with 9 bases between. CDR3: CASSEVASSGELFF. Here the CDR3 DNA reads TGTGCCAGCAGTGAAGTAGCGAGTTCCGGGGAGCTGTTTTTT.

The chain links TRBV6-5 to TRBJ2-1, with 10 bases lining up with TRBD1. The junction had 6 bases not matched to a gene; V was cut back by 6 bases and J by 4 bases. Germline V gene data show CDR1 as MNHEY and CDR2 as SVGAGI. The CDR3 consists of 15 residues. CDR3 sequence: CASRIGTGAYNEQFF. In DNA form, the CDR3 reads TGTGCCAGCAGGATCGGGACAGGGGCGTACAATGAGCAGTTCTTC.

This clone is a singleton in its sample. The V and J genes are TRBV27 and TRBJ2-1, with a weak D call TRBD2 (6 bases). The CDR3 length is 13 residues. CDR1 and CDR2 (germline): MNHEY, SMNVEV (reference sequence). Deletions cut 8 bases from V and 9 bases from J, with 17 bases between. The CDR3 DNA reads TGTGCCAGCTATTTTGCGGGGCACGGTGAGCAGTTCTTC. Its translation is CASYFAGHGEQFF.

The rearrangement uses TRBV11-2 and TRBJ1-4; D gene uncertain. Trimming shortened V by 5 bases and J by 3 bases, and 16 bases separated the two germline ends. Germline values: CDR1 SGHAT, CDR2 FQNNGV. The CDR3 contains 16 residues. In DNA form, the CDR3 reads TGTGCCAGCAGCCCCTTAGGGCAGGTGGCTAATGAAAAACTGTTTTTT. Amino acid sequence: CASSPLGQVANEKLFF.

CDR3 bases: TGTGCCAGCAGTGATGGACCTAGCAATCAGCCCCAGCATTTT. It is translated as CASSDGPSNQPQHF. This chain connects TRBV6-1 to TRBJ1-5; no firm D call. Trimming took 3 bases from V and 0 from J, leaving 6 bases between them. CDR1 is MNHNS, CDR2 SASEGT, per germline. The CDR3 has 14 residues.

The chain joins TRBV12-5 to TRBJ1-2; 7 positions agree with TRBD1. V was clipped by 1 base and J by 6 bases; unmatched bases: 5. In germline, CDR1 is LGHNT, CDR2 FRNRAP. CDR3 length: 14 residues. CDR3 amino acids: CASGLGQGFDGYTF. CDR3 coding DNA: TGTGCTAGTGGTTTGGGACAGGGTTTCGATGGCTACACCTTC.

The chain links TRBV18 to TRBJ1-2, with a possible D match to TRBD1 (5 bases). V lost 4 bases, J lost 2 bases, and 14 bases lay in between. CDR1 and CDR2 from the germline V gene are KGHSH and LQKENI. The CDR3 runs to 15 residues. CDR3 region: CASSRTGTENYGYTF. The CDR3 DNA is TGTGCCAGCTCACGAACCGGGACTGAGAACTATGGCTACACCTTC.

V and J are TRBV5-1 and TRBJ2-7; D remains unclear. The CDR3 loop spans 14 amino acids. V was cut by 7 bases and J by 11 bases, with 25 bases left in between. Germline V lookup: CDR1 SGHRS, CDR2 YFSETQ. This CDR3 is CASPIPSVLLLEYF. Here the CDR3 DNA reads TGCGCCAGCCCAATCCCCTCGGTCCTCCTCTTGGAGTACTTC. The full variable domain, its missing parts supplied by reference TRBV5-1 and TRBJ2-7, is KAGVTQTPRYLIKTRGQQVTLSCSPISGHRSVSWYQQTPGQGLQFLFEYFSETQRNKGNFPGRFSGRQFSNSRSEMNVSTLELGDSALYLCASPIPSVLLLEYFGPGTRLTVT.

CDR3 DNA sequence: TGTGCCATCAGTGAGTCGCCGGACGGATCCTACGAGCAGTACTTC. It codes for CAISESPDGSYEQYF. The V and J genes are TRBV10-3 and TRBJ2-7; D is unresolved. This CDR3 is built from 15 residues. CDR1 ENHRY and CDR2 SYGVKD come from the germline V gene. The V gene lost 0 bases and the J gene lost 1 base, with 10 bases spanning the gap.

The chain is built from TRBV7-2 and TRBJ1-3; the D gene is possibly TRBD1 (6 bases). Trimming left V 0 bases short and J 2 bases short, with 17 bases between. This CDR3 comprises 18 residues. Per the germline V gene, CDR1 is SGHTA and CDR2 is FQGNSA. This CDR3 reads CASSLAGGAGVTGNTIYF. CDR3 coding DNA: TGTGCCAGCAGCTTAGCCGGCGGAGCAGGGGTAACTGGAAACACCATATATTTT.

This clone has only one observation. This chain joins TRBV4-3 and TRBJ2-5, with a possible D match to TRBD2 (6 bases). The DNA end lines up better with TRBJ2-7; the J call may be wrong. Germline V gene data show CDR1 as LGHNA and CDR2 as YSLEER. This CDR3 spans 15 amino acids. In nucleotides, the CDR3 is TGCGCCAGCAGCCAAGATGGGGGGAAGGGGCTCGAGCAGTACTTC. Residues: CASSQDGGKGLEQYF.

The V call is TRBV28, the J call TRBJ2-1, with no clear D. The V gene lost 2 bases and the J gene lost 1 base, with 12 bases spanning the gap. This CDR3 comprises 16 residues. Germline V gene sequence: CDR1 MDHEN, CDR2 SYDVKM. In nucleotides, the CDR3 is TGTGCCAGCAGTTTAATCCCAGCAGGTTCCTACAATGAGCAGTTCTTC. The encoded protein is CASSLIPAGSYNEQFF.

The chain couples TRBV10-3 to TRBJ2-3, with 8 bases lining up with TRBD1. Germline V lookup: CDR1 ENHRY, CDR2 SYGVKD. This CDR3 has 16 residues. Trimming removed 3 bases from V and 0 bases from J; junction bases left unmatched: 5. In nucleotides, the CDR3 is TGTGCCATCAGTGACCGGACAGGGAGGAGCACAGATACGCAGTATTTT. Translated: CAISDRTGRSTDTQYF.

The rearrangement joins TRBV19 to TRBJ2-5, with D possibly being TRBD2 (5 bases). The germline V and J ends were trimmed by 6 bases and 5 bases, with 13 bases remaining between them. CDR3 size: 13 residues. Germline V gives CDR1 LNHDA, CDR2 SQIVND (reference sequence). CDR3 amino acids: CASRVVGSETQYF. The DNA for the CDR3 is TGTGCCAGTAGAGTAGTAGGGAGTGAGACCCAGTACTTC.

This clone has a handful of counts. J is TRBJ1-1 and V is TRBV7-2; no clear D. V was trimmed by 5 bases and J by 4 bases, leaving 8 bases between them. Per germline, CDR1 SGHTA and CDR2 FQGNSA. This CDR3 is 12 amino acids long. CDR3 sequence (DNA): TGTGCCAGCAGCCTAACCCTCACTGAAGCTTTCTTT. This translates into CASSLTLTEAFF.